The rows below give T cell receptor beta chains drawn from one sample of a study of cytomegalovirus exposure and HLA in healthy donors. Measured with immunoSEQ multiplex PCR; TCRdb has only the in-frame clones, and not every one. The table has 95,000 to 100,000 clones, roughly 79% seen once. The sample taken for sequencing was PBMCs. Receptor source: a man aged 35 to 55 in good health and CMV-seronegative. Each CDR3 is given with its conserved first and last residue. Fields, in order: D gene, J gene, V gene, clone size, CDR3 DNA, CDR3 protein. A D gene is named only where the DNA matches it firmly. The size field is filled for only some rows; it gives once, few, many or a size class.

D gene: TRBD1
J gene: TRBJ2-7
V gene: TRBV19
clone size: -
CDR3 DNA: TGTGCCAGTAGTATAGGACAGGGGTACGAGCAGTACTTC
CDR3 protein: CASSIGQGYEQYF

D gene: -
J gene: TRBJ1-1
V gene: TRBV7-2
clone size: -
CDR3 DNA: TGTGCCAGCGTTTGGACAGCGAACACTGAAGCTTTCTTT
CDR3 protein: CASVWTANTEAFF

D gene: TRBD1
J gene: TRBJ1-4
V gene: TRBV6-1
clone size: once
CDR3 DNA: TGTGCCAGCAGCCCGGGACAGGGGGCGGGAAAACTGTTTTTT
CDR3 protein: CASSPGQGAGKLFF

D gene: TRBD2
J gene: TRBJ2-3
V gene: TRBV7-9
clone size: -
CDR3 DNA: TGTGCCAGCACCGAAGGAGGACTAGTTGGAGATACGCAGTATTTT
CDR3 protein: CASTEGGLVGDTQYF

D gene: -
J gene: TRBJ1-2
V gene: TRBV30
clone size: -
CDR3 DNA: TGTGCCTGGAGTGTAGGGGCTTATGGCTACACCTTC
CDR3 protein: CAWSVGAYGYTF

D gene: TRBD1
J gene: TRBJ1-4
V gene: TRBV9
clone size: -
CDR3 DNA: TGTGCCAGCAGCGTGGGACAGGGGGGGAGTGAAAAACTGTTTTTT
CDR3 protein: CASSVGQGGSEKLFF

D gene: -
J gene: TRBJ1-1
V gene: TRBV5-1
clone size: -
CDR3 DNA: TGCGCCAGCAGCTTGGAGGGGGGCGGGAGGAACACTGAAGCTTTCTTT
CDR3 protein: CASSLEGGGRNTEAFF

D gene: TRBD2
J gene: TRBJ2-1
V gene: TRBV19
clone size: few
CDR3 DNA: TGTGCCAGTAGTGACCAACACAGCGGGGGGGAGCAGTTCTTC
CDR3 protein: CASSDQHSGGEQFF

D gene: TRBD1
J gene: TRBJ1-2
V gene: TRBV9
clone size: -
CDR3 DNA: TGTGCCAGCAGCCCCTCCGGGACAGGGCTTAACTATGGCCACACCTTC
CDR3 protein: CASSPSGTGLNYGHTF

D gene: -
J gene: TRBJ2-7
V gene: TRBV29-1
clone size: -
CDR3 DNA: TGCAGCGTCATCCCCGCCTCCAGGCAGGCCACCTACGAGCAGTACTTC
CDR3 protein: CSVIPASRQATYEQYF

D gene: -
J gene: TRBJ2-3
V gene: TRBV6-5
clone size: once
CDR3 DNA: TGTGCCAGCAGTTACTCGGGAAGGGGTCACACAGATACGCAGTATTTT
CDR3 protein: CASSYSGRGHTDTQYF

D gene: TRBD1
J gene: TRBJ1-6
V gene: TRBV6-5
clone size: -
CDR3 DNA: TGTGCCAGCAGCTCGGACAGGGAGAGCTCACCCCTCCACTTT
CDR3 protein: CASSSDRESSPLHF

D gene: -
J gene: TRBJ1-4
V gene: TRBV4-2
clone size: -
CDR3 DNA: TGTGCCAGCAGCCAAGGATTAGATGAAAAACTGTTTTTT
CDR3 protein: CASSQGLDEKLFF

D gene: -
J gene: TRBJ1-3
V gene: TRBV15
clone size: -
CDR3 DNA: TGTGCCACCAGCAGAGATAAGGTACAGGGAAACACCATATATTTT
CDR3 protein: CATSRDKVQGNTIYF

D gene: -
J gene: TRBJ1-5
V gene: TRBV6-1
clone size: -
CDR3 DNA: TGTGCCAGCAGTCGACGGGGGGGACGCGAGCCCCAGCATTTT
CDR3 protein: CASSRRGGREPQHF

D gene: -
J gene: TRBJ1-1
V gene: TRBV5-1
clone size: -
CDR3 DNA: TGCGCCAGCAGCGTGGGGGCAGGGAACACTGAAGCTTTCTTT
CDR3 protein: CASSVGAGNTEAFF

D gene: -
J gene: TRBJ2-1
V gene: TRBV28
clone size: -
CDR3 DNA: TGTGCCAGCGGTACCCGTGTCGGGGGTTTCGGGTACAATGAGCAGTTCTTC
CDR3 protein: CASGTRVGGFGYNEQFF

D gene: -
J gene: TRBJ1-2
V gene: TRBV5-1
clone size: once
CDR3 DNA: TGCGCCAGCAGCTTGGTTGCGGGGTGGTATGGCTACACCTTC
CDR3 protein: CASSLVAGWYGYTF

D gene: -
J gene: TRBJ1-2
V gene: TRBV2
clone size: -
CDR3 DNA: TGTGCCAGCAGGGGGCAGGCCTATGGCTACACCTTC
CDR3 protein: CASRGQAYGYTF

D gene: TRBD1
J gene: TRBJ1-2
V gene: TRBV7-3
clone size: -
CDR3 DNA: TGTGCCAGCAGCTTAGGGGGCGGAGGGACAGGGGTTTATGGCTACACCTTC
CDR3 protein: CASSLGGGGTGVYGYTF

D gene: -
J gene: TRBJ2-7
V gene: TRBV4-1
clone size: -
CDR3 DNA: TGCGCCAGCAGCCCCCGGGACTCCTCTGGCGAGCAGTACTTC
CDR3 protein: CASSPRDSSGEQYF

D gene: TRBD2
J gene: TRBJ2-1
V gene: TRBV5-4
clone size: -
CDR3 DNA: TGTGCCAGCAGCCCTAGCGGGGGGGCCAATGAGCAGTTCTTC
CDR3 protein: CASSPSGGANEQFF

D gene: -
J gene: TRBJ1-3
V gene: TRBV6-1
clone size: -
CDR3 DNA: TGTGCCAGCAGACCGACAGGCTCTGGAAACACCATATATTTT
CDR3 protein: CASRPTGSGNTIYF

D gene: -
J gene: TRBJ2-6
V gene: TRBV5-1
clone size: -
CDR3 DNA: TGCGCCAGCAGCCCAACATCGACAGGGGCCAACGTCCTGACTTTC
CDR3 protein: CASSPTSTGANVLTF

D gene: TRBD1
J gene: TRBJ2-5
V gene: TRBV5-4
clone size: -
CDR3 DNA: TGTGCCAGCAGCTTTGACAGGGGAGTCGAGACCCAGTACTTC
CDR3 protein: CASSFDRGVETQYF

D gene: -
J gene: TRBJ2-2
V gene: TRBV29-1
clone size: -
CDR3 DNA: TGCAGCGTTGAGGGAGGCACCGGGGAGCTGTTTTTT
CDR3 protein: CSVEGGTGELFF

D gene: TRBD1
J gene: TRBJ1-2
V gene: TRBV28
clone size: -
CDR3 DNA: TGTGCCAGCAGTTTGGGGACAGGGTTAGCGGTTGGACATGGCTACACCTTC
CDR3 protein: CASSLGTGLAVGHGYTF

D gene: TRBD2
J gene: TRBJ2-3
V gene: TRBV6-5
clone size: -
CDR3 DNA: TGTGCCAGCAGATCTAGCGGGGGGCGGACAGATACGCAGTATTTT
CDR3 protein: CASRSSGGRTDTQYF

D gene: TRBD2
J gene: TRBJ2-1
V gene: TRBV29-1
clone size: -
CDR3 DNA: TGCAGCGTTGAAGCCCTAGCGGGGTACAATGAGCAGTTCTTC
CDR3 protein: CSVEALAGYNEQFF

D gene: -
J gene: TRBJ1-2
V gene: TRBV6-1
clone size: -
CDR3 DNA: TGTGCCAGCAGTGAAAGGGGGGGCAGAGGGTATGGCTACACCTTC
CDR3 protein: CASSERGGRGYGYTF